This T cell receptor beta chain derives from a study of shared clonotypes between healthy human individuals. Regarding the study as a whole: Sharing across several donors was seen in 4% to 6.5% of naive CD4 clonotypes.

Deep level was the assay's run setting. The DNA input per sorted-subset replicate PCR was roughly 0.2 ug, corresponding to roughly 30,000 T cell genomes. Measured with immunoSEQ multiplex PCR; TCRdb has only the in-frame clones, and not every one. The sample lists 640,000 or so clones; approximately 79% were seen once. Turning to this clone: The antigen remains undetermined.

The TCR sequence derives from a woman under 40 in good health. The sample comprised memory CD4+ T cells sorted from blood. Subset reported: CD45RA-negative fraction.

The CDR3 region has the DNA TGTGCCTGGAGGGCTAAGAGCTCCTACAATGAGCAGTTCTTC. Translation: CAWRAKSSYNEQFF. This chain connects TRBV30 to TRBJ2-1, with D unresolved. V lost 3 bases and J 0 bases, leaving 9 bases between the germline ends. Per the germline V gene, CDR1 is GTSNPN and CDR2 is SVGIG (reference sequence). This CDR3 is 14 amino acids long.